This TCR beta chain was identified in a study of T-cell memory formation after mild COVID-19. As for the study in general: In these data, TCR clusters were largely donor specific. Study outcomes and limitations: Contracting CD8+ clones were enriched in EMRA, CD4+ mainly in CM and EM. The study found balanced CD4/CD8 in clones contracting day 15 to 85 and a CD4+ lean in later expanders.

This clonotype has just a few counts. Its antigen remains unidentified. Constant-segment primers served in 5'RACE that generated TCR alpha and TCR beta cDNA libraries bearing sample barcodes and UMIs. Using its own MiXCR run on the 5' RACE reads, TCRdb lists one record per CDR3 protein. Found here are roughly 580,000 distinct CDR3 sequences, over 15% of them singletons; the top ten hold more than 10%. The CDR3 is 12 residues long. The germline V and J ends were trimmed by 5 bases and 5 bases, with 10 bases remaining between them. CDR1 and CDR2 (germline): SGHRS, YFSETQ. The clonotype was recovered from an adult woman who had mild COVID-19 (a few samples of this study predate the infection). Cell type and time point are not known. What was sequenced was PBMCs or a T cell subset sorted from them (not recorded which). The chain employs TRBV5-1 and TRBJ1-2, with D maybe TRBD1 (5 bases). CDR3 sequence reads: CASSGDLYGYTF. The CDR3 DNA reads TGCGCCAGCAGTGGGGACCTATATGGCTACACCTTC.